Listed here is a single T cell receptor (beta chain). Its cognate antigen has yet to be identified. Base quality data are lacking; no much larger clone is found one base away. The CDR3 regions of human TCRbeta chains were subjected to immunosequencing. The source study handled its data this way. Repertoire TCRs were matched against a reference library of SARS-CoV-2-specific TCRs generated with the MIRA antigen-specificity platform. Breadth was defined as the fraction of unique TCRs that were SARS-CoV-2-associated, and depth was defined as the fraction of total T cells that were SARS-CoV-2-associated. Using the MIRA data, every spike-specific TCR was mapped to the spike region that the TCR reacted to and assigned to either a CD4 or a CD8 class. Log10-transformed breadth and depth values were compared by one-way ANOVA with Sidak's multiple comparisons tests. TCRdb retrieved this table from immuneACCESS and kept in-frame rearrangements only. Not all clones are present; in checked studies, unresolved V genes account for under half, and no reason is known for the remainder. The V and J calls and clone size are taken from that table; D and trimming were inferred from the DNA. The sample table shows some 150,000 clones, and roughly 94% are seen once. The ten biggest clones cover around 1.3% of the sample.

This sample stems from a study of T cell responses to AZD1222 COVID-19 vaccine (dated by TCRdb to about 2021). Background for the entire study: AZD1222 recipients with second doses at about 4 weeks or about 12 weeks were pooled, because spike-specific TCR depth and breadth did not differ between schedules. Trial participants were enrolled by age into subgroups of 18-55, 56-69 and 70-plus years, and around 150, 28 and 57 TCR-sequenced participants, respectively, were included in these subgroups. TCR sequencing covered some 250 trial participants: 207 given two doses of AZD1222 and 26 given two doses of MenACWY control vaccine.

Trimming removed 3 bases from V and 1 base from J; the gene matches leave 3 bases unexplained. The cysteine opens and the phenylalanine closes a CDR3 of 15 amino acids. CDR3 DNA is the only sequence kept; it has 45 bases, read in frame from the first base. The germline V gene encodes CDR1 SNHLY and CDR2 FYNNEI. The time point label, as the study defines it: baseline before first vaccination. Vaccinee samples came from UK trials COV001 and COV002, including a single-blind randomized controlled phase 2/3 trial of AZD1222 (ChAdOx1 nCoV-19) in healthy adults. For TCRbeta chain sequencing, PBMC samples were collected from trial participants at day 0 and at day 28 after the second dose. Overall study results and their limits: The vaccine-associated CD4 TCRs covered the entire spike protein, and the dominant responses fell in regions 160-218 and 743-854. Conclusions about previously exposed vaccinees are limited, since just 5 or 6 AZD1222 recipients were seropositive for SARS-CoV-2 at baseline. Because no day 14 peak-response samples were available, the repertoires could be characterized only after the peak T cell response. Participants were mostly white British, with more females than males. The authors suggested clonal diversity may have been underestimated. Reportedly, close to half of the unique spike-specific TCRs recognized epitopes lying outside the regions that are mutated in the B.1.351 and B.1.1.7 variants. A significant rise in spike-specific TCR breadth and depth was observed after two AZD1222 doses relative to day 0 and relative to MenACWY recipients. In the small 56-69-year group, the increase in depth fell short of significance, most likely because of low power.

Sequencing was performed on peripheral blood, taken on day 0 of AZD1222 vaccination. This TCR was recovered from an adult in good health. The chain uses TRBV2 and TRBJ2-1, with TRBD2 matching 7 junction bases. The nucleotide sequence reads TGTGCCAGCAGTGAGGTGGGAGGGTCCTACAATGAGCAGTTCTTC. This sequence encodes CASSEVGGSYNEQFF.